A selection of T cell receptor beta chains follows, all from one sample in a study of T-cell memory formation after mild COVID-19. MiXCR, run by TCRdb on the 5' RACE reads, gives a single entry per CDR3 protein. The sample contains roughly 280,000 distinct CDR3 sequences, around 15% of which appear only once. The sequenced material came from PBMCs or a T cell subset sorted from them (not recorded which). These receptors originate from a man aged 18 to 29 who had mild COVID-19 (a few samples of this study predate the infection). Cell type and time point are not known. The CDR3 runs from the conserved cysteine through the conserved F or W. A D gene is named only where the DNA matches it firmly. The listing skips clone size in some rows; elsewhere it reads once, few, many or a size class.

CASRPLGTEETQYF TGCGCCAGCAGACCTCTCGGGACAGAAGAGACCCAGTACTTC TRBV5-1 few TRBJ2-5 TRBD1
CASSHSGARTDTQYF TGCGCCAGCAGCCACTCGGGGGCGAGAACAGATACGCAGTATTTT TRBV5-1 few TRBJ2-3 -
CASSFAGSDATIYF TGTGCCAGCAGTTTCGCAGGCTCCGATGCCACCATATATTTT TRBV6-5 few TRBJ1-3 -
CASSSHRAAKNIQYF TGTGCCAGCAGCTCACACAGGGCGGCCAAAAACATTCAGTACTTC TRBV3-1 - TRBJ2-4 -
CASSLGREQETQYF TGTGCCAGCAGCTTAGGGAGGGAGCAAGAGACCCAGTACTTC TRBV7-2 - TRBJ2-5 -
CASSFSGGEYIQYF TGCGCCAGCAGCTTTTCTGGCGGGGAATACATTCAGTACTTC TRBV5-1 - TRBJ2-4 -
CASSRVKDTEAFF TGTGCCAGCTCACGGGTAAAGGACACTGAAGCTTTCTTT TRBV18 - TRBJ1-1 -
CASSQKGDYGYTF TGTGCCAGCAGCCAAAAAGGGGACTATGGCTACACCTTC TRBV7-9 few TRBJ1-2 -
CASSGAVRAFF TGTGCCAGCAGTGGGGCTGTACGAGCTTTCTTT TRBV6-2/TRBV6-3 few TRBJ1-1 -
CSARDPVASTDTQYF TGCAGTGCTAGAGACCCCGTCGCTAGCACAGATACGCAGTATTTT TRBV20-1 - TRBJ2-3 -
CASSPRLGDEQFF TGCGCCAGCAGCCCCCGCCTAGGGGATGAGCAGTTCTTC TRBV4-3 few TRBJ2-1 -
CASSLGPRTDNTGELFF TGTGCCAGCAGCTTGGGTCCCAGAACAGACAACACCGGGGAGCTGTTTTTT TRBV7-9 - TRBJ2-2 -
CASSVDQGDYGYTF TGTGCCAGCAGCGTAGATCAGGGCGACTATGGCTACACCTTC TRBV9 - TRBJ1-2 -
CASSTRDRVDIQYF TGTGCCAGTAGTACTCGGGACAGGGTTGACATTCAGTACTTC TRBV19 once TRBJ2-4 TRBD1
CASSLPYSASRTEAFF TGTGCCAGCAGCCTACCGTATAGCGCTTCGAGGACTGAAGCTTTCTTT TRBV12-3/TRBV12-4 many TRBJ1-1 -